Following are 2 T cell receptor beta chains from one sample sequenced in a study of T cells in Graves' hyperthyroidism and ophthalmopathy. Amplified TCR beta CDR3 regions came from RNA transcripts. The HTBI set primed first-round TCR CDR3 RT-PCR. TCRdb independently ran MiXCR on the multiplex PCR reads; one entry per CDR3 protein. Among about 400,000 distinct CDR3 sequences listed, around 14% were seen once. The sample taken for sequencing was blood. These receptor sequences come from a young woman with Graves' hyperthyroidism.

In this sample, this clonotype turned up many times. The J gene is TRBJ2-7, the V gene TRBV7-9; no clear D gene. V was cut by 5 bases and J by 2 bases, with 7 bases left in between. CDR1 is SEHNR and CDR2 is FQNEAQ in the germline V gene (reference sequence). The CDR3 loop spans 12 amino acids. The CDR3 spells CASSPGPYEQYF. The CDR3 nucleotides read TGTGCCAGCAGCCCCGGGCCCTACGAGCAGTACTTC.

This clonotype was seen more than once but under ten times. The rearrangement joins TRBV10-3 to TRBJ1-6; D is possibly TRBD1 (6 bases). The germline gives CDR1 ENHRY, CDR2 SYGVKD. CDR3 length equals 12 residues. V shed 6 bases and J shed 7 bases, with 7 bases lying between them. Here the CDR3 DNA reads TGTGCCATCAGGGACAGAAATTCACCCCTCCACTTT. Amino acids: CAIRDRNSPLHF.